This T cell receptor beta chain was retrieved from a study of T cells in women clearing cervical HPV infection. Across the study: HLA type could not be excluded as a confounder. Overall study results and limits: Repertoire richness, not evenness, was significantly elevated in CIN3+ cases versus controls. Richness differences could reflect unmeasured T-cell content per sample.

TCRdb's copy holds only in-frame clones and misses some; the assay was immunoSEQ multiplex PCR. The sample table sets out 36,000 or so clones. Trimming stripped 1 base from V and 1 base from J, with 7 bases between. Germline V gives CDR1 GTSNPN, CDR2 SVGIG (reference sequence). CDR3 size: 13 residues. Remarks on this clone: As yet, its antigen is unknown. The read stops 3 residues short of the end of the CDR3; the missing end is completed from the germline J gene.

This receptor was taken from a woman aged 18 to 69 with a cervical HPV16 infection that either progressed to CIN3+ or cleared (not recorded which). V gene TRBV30 combines with J gene TRBJ1-1; D might be TRBD1 (6 bases). Material for sequencing was blood buffy coat. The covered CDR3 bases are TGTGCCTGGAGTGGGGGACAGAACACTGAA. It encodes CAWSGGQNTE. The complete CDR3 protein is CAWSGGQNTEAFF.